The 2 T cell receptor beta chains given below trace back to one sample, sequenced in a study of a mutant IDH1 vaccine in newly diagnosed glioma. Antigen specificity for these receptors is unknown. Generated by immunoSEQ multiplex PCR, the TCRdb table keeps only in-frame clones and is missing some. The sample carries about 56,000 clones, about 89% recorded once. Time point defined: week 23, last vaccination. A single vaccine dose contained 300 ug of mutant IDH1 20-mer peptide, and topical imiquimod was used with it. Sample: PBMCs, taken from a glioma patient whose treatment included an IDH1 peptide vaccine. The source of these receptors is a man aged 35 to 55 with glioma.

The chain combines TRBV14 with TRBJ2-1; the match to TRBD2 covers 7 bases. Germline CDR1 and CDR2: SGHDN and FVKESK. The CDR3 length is 15 residues. After removal of 5 bases from V and 7 bases from J, the junction contained 11 bases not matched to a gene. For the CDR3, the DNA is TGTGCCAGCAGCTCCTGGGCGGGAGCGGAAAATGAGCAGTTCTTC. This gives the protein CASSSWAGAENEQFF. Based on the CDR3 plus reference TRBV14 and TRBJ2-1, the full variable domain is EAGVTQFPSHSVIEKGQTVTLRCDPISGHDNLYWYRRVMGKEIKFLLHFVKESKQDESGMPNNRFLAERTGGTYSTLKVQPAELEDSGVYFCASSSWAGAENEQFFGPGTRLTVL.

A single count supports this clone. The chain recombines TRBV2 with TRBJ1-4, with D uncertain. V was clipped by 7 bases and J by 5 bases, with 17 bases between them. The CDR3 extends over 15 amino acids. Germline V lookup: CDR1 SNHLY, CDR2 FYNNEI. The CDR3 region is CASNTPTVLNEKLFF. CDR3 bases: TGTGCCAGCAACACACCGACGGTATTAAATGAAAAACTGTTTTTT.